This entry lists 10 T cell receptor beta chains sequenced from one sample in a study of T cell responses to AZD1222 COVID-19 vaccine (dated by TCRdb to about 2021). Library preparation employed the immunoSEQ multiplex PCR assay. Here the immuneACCESS table is served through TCRdb, limited to in-frame sequences with V and J called. Missing clones are a known gap in these copies; in checked studies unresolved V genes cover under half, and the rest lacks a known reason. Here the sample has some 170,000 clones; just under 95% occur a single time. The ten largest clones represent around 0.93% of the sample. The time point label here, explained by the study, means: about 28 days (+/-7) after the second vaccine dose. Read against the paper, the sample's treatment or condition label means: meningococcal conjugate vaccine given as trial control. The sequenced sample was peripheral blood, obtained 28 days after the second dose of the MenACWY control vaccine. Source of these receptors: an adult who received the MenACWY meningococcal vaccine as a control.

The CDR3 DNA sequence: TGCGCCAGCAGTGAGGAGGGGACCTATGGCTACACCTTC. Protein: CASSEEGTYGYTF. This rearrangement joins TRBV10-1 to TRBJ1-2, with D possibly TRBD1 on 5 matching bases. V shed 2 bases and J shed 4 bases, with 8 bases lying between them. This CDR3 spans 13 amino acids. The germline CDR1 and CDR2 sequences are WNHNN and SYGVQD (reference sequence).

This chain uses TRBV7-9 with TRBJ1-1, with 8 bases aligning to TRBD1. CDR1 and CDR2 from the germline V gene are SEHNR and FQNEAQ (reference sequence). The CDR3 sequence is 15 residues long. V was pared by 5 bases and J by 0 bases, with 5 bases of the junction left unmatched. The CDR3 is CASSRGQGLNTEAFF. In nucleotides, the CDR3 is TGTGCCAGCAGCAGAGGACAGGGATTGAACACTGAAGCTTTCTTT.

The genes are TRBV7-8 and TRBJ1-5; maybe TRBD1 (5 bases). Trimming pared 3 bases from V and 6 bases from J, leaving 12 bases between. In germline, CDR1 is SGHVS, CDR2 FQNEAQ. The CDR3 loop spans 14 amino acids. CDR3 residues: CASSLTERPQPQHF. The CDR3 DNA reads TGTGCCAGCAGCTTGACAGAACGGCCTCAGCCCCAGCATTTT.

This chain uses TRBV2 with TRBJ1-2; D ambiguous. V lost 9 bases, J lost 2 bases, and 22 bases lay in between. This CDR3 contains 16 residues. Germline lookup yields CDR1 SNHLY and CDR2 FYNNEI. The DNA of the CDR3 is TGTGCCAGTACCCTCATGTCGGCAGGCGTCAACTATGGCTACACCTTC. Translating gives CASTLMSAGVNYGYTF.

The CDR3 region has the DNA TGTGCCAGCTCGCCCGGGACAGGGCCCTCACCCCTCCACTTT. Translation gives CASSPGTGPSPLHF. This chain connects TRBV18 to TRBJ1-6; 9 bases line up with TRBD1. Germline assignment: CDR1 KGHSH and CDR2 LQKENI. This CDR3 spans 14 amino acids. The ends lost 6 bases at V and 10 bases at J; junction bases unmatched: 7.

The chain couples TRBV3-1 (or the pseudogene TRBV3-2) to TRBJ1-1, with D possibly being TRBD1 (6 bases). Between the trimmed V and J ends, which lost 5 bases and 0 bases, there was a span of 7 bases. This CDR3 has 13 amino acids. Germline values: CDR1 LGHDT, CDR2 YNNKEL (reference sequence). Written as DNA, the CDR3 is TGTGCCAGCAGCAGGACAGTGAACACTGAAGCTTTCTTT. Its translation is CASSRTVNTEAFF.

The chain combines TRBV19 with TRBJ2-1, with D possibly TRBD1 on 5 matching bases. This CDR3 has 13 amino acids. Per germline, CDR1 LNHDA and CDR2 SQIVND (reference sequence). The V and J ends lost 3 bases and 4 bases respectively, with 7 bases between them. The CDR3 sequence is CASSIDSYNEQFF. The CDR3 nucleotides are TGTGCCAGTAGTATCGACAGTTACAATGAGCAGTTCTTC.

The chain carries TRBV7-8 and TRBJ1-5, with TRBD1 matching over 9 bases. The CDR3 extends over 14 amino acids. After removal of 1 base from V and 7 bases from J, the junction contained 2 bases not matched to a gene. Per germline, CDR1 SGHVS and CDR2 FQNEAQ. The CDR3 sequence: CASSLVGQGQPQHF. In nucleotides, the CDR3 is TGTGCCAGCAGCTTAGTGGGACAGGGACAGCCCCAGCATTTT.

This clone occurred once. The chain is built from TRBV7-9 and TRBJ1-5, with D possibly TRBD1 on 6 matching bases. Trimming removed 1 base from V and 7 bases from J, with 17 bases in between. CDR3 length equals 16 residues. From germline, CDR1 is SEHNR and CDR2 FQNEAQ (reference sequence). CDR3 amino acids: CASSLGGRGFDQPQHF. The CDR3 DNA reads TGTGCCAGCAGCTTAGGGGGCAGGGGTTTTGACCAGCCCCAGCATTTT.

The chain is built from TRBV19 and TRBJ1-2; 9 bases align to TRBD1. Germline trimming cut 4 bases from V and 7 bases from J; bases unmatched to any gene: 10. The CDR3 covers 15 residues. Germline V lookup: CDR1 LNHDA, CDR2 SQIVND (reference sequence). CDR3 nucleotide sequence: TGTGCCAGTAGTACAATCCCCGGGACAGGGTCTGGCTACACCTTC. This codes for CASSTIPGTGSGYTF.